The 23 T cell receptor beta chains reported below all come from one sample, sequenced in a study of control samples from healthy donors and cancer patients (TCRdb year 2020). Library preparation used the immunoSEQ multiplex PCR assay. TCRdb's version of the immuneACCESS table is confined to in-frame rearrangements and falls short of the full clone set. An unresolved V gene accounts for under half of the shortfall where checked; the remainder is of unknown origin. For this sample the table gives about 150,000 clones, of which approximately 93% were detected only once. The ten largest clones represent almost 6% of the sample. Sequenced input: blood. The receptors were sampled from a man aged 18 to 29 in good health.

The rearrangement uses TRBV10-3 and TRBJ2-7; 10 bases line up with TRBD2. CDR3 length equals 11 residues. V lost 3 bases, J lost 12 bases, and 2 bases stayed unmatched. CDR1 and CDR2 (germline): ENHRY, SYGVKD. The CDR3, as DNA: TGTGCCATCAGTGAAGGGACTAGCGCGTACTTC. This translates into CAISEGTSAYF.

The chain carries TRBV9 and TRBJ2-1; 15 nucleotides match TRBD2. This CDR3 comprises 21 residues. V was pared by 4 bases and J by 8 bases, with 22 bases of the junction left unmatched. Germline values: CDR1 SGDLS, CDR2 YYNGEE. The CDR3, as DNA: TGTGCCAGCAGCCCCCATTCCGGACTAGCGGGAGGGCCTAGGTTTTTCGATGAGCAGTTCTTC. Residues: CASSPHSGLAGGPRFFDEQFF.

The J gene is TRBJ2-3, the V gene TRBV4-1, with 12 positions matching TRBD2. V lost 4 bases to trimming and J lost 2 bases; unmatched junction nucleotides: 10. CDR3 length equals 18 residues. Germline V gene data show CDR1 as MGHRA and CDR2 as YSYEKL. CDR3 region: CASSRLMTSGGNTDTQYF. The CDR3 coding sequence is TGCGCCAGCAGCCGCTTGATGACTAGCGGGGGTAACACAGATACGCAGTATTTT.

The rearrangement uses TRBV18 and TRBJ2-2; 7 bases line up with TRBD1. With 6 bases clipped from V and 1 base from J, the junction kept 2 bases outside the gene matches. Germline lookup yields CDR1 KGHSH and CDR2 LQKENI. CDR3 length: 14 amino acids. The CDR3 is CASSGTVNTGELFF. The DNA of the CDR3 is TGTGCCAGCTCCGGGACAGTGAACACCGGGGAGCTGTTTTTT. The full variable domain, its missing parts supplied by reference TRBV18 and TRBJ2-2, is NAGVMQNPRHLVRRRGQEARLRCSPMKGHSHVYWYRQLPEEGLKFMVYLQKENIIDESGMPKERFSAEFPKEGPSILRIQQVVRGDSAAYFCASSGTVNTGELFFGEGSRLTVL.

This clone was picked up many times. The chain links TRBV28 to TRBJ2-7; 9 positions match TRBD1. Per germline, CDR1 MDHEN and CDR2 SYDVKM. The CDR3 is 15 residues long. The V and J ends lost 4 bases and 5 bases, in that order; junction bases with no gene match: 9. CDR3 in amino acids: CASSSLGTGLDEQYF. CDR3 DNA sequence: TGTGCCAGCAGTTCACTTGGGACAGGGTTAGACGAGCAGTACTTC.

The chain recombines TRBV6-1 with TRBJ1-6; no clear D gene. In germline, CDR1 is MNHNS, CDR2 SASEGT. The ends were cut back, 2 bases at V and 1 base at J, with 21 bases in the middle. The CDR3 contains 20 residues. CDR3: CASSERPGWNLGSYNSPLHF. CDR3 sequence (DNA): TGTGCCAGCAGTGAACGGCCGGGGTGGAATTTAGGGTCCTATAATTCACCCCTCCACTTT.

This rearrangement joins TRBV27 to TRBJ2-1; D call uncertain. This CDR3 has 11 amino acids. Germline assignment: CDR1 MNHEY and CDR2 SMNVEV (reference sequence). V was shortened by 2 bases and J by 10 bases, with 6 bases between the two germline ends. CDR3: CASSLLKEQFF. CDR3 nucleotide sequence: TGTGCCAGCAGTTTACTCAAGGAGCAGTTCTTC.

The gene calls are TRBV4-3 and TRBJ2-7; D is unresolved. Trimming stripped 2 bases from V and 5 bases from J, with 22 bases between. Germline V CDR1 and CDR2: LGHNA, YSLEER. The CDR3 sequence is 17 residues long. Here the CDR3 reads CASSQKTFGVRLDEQYF. The CDR3 region has the DNA TGCGCCAGCAGCCAAAAGACGTTTGGCGTCCGGTTAGACGAGCAGTACTTC.

The chain uses TRBV19 and TRBJ2-7; D may correspond to TRBD1 or TRBD2 (5 bases each). The V gene lost 1 base and the J gene lost 6 bases, with 13 bases spanning the gap. CDR1 is LNHDA, CDR2 SQIVND, per germline (reference sequence). This CDR3 is built from 14 residues. CDR3 in amino acids: CASSIAGPSAEQYF. The CDR3 DNA reads TGTGCCAGTAGTATAGCGGGACCCTCGGCCGAGCAGTACTTC.

This clone has only one observation. The V call is TRBV3-1 (or the pseudogene TRBV3-2), the J call TRBJ1-4, with unresolved D. The CDR3 consists of 14 residues. The V and J ends lost 1 base and 4 bases respectively, with 7 bases between them. Germline lookup yields CDR1 LGHDT and CDR2 YNNKEL (reference sequence). CDR3: CASSQGTVNEKLFF. CDR3 nucleotide sequence: TGTGCCAGCAGCCAAGGGACGGTTAATGAAAAACTGTTTTTT.

The V call is TRBV4-1, the J call TRBJ1-2; a weak D match, TRBD1 (6 bases). The CDR3 extends over 15 amino acids. CDR1 and CDR2 from the germline V gene are MGHRA and YSYEKL. Deletions cut 0 bases from V and 7 bases from J, with 15 bases between. The CDR3 here is CASSQDQDSVSGYTF. The DNA for the CDR3 is TGCGCCAGCAGCCAAGATCAGGACAGTGTGTCTGGCTACACCTTC.

The J gene is TRBJ1-1, the V gene TRBV28; D possibly corresponds to TRBD1 (5 bases). This CDR3 is 14 amino acids long. CDR1 is MDHEN, CDR2 SYDVKM, per germline. Trimming removed 1 base from V and 5 bases from J, with 11 bases in between. The CDR3 DNA reads TGTGCCAGCAGTTTATCTCAGGGAAGTACTGAAGCTTTCTTT. It is translated as CASSLSQGSTEAFF.

The sample holds a few counts of this clone. The chain couples TRBV6-1 to TRBJ1-2, with D perhaps TRBD1 (5 bases). Trimming shortened V by 4 bases and J by 4 bases, and 19 bases separated the two germline ends. The germline V gene encodes CDR1 MNHNS and CDR2 SASEGT. This CDR3 spans 16 amino acids. As DNA, the CDR3 is TGTGCCAGCAGTGGGCGGTTGAGGGGTCGGATCTATGGCTACACCTTC. It codes for CASSGRLRGRIYGYTF.

The chain couples TRBV7-3 to TRBJ2-7, with 8 bases aligning to TRBD2. Germline trimming cut 0 bases from V and 4 bases from J; bases unmatched to any gene: 2. The CDR3 covers 14 residues. In germline, CDR1 is SGHTA, CDR2 FQGTGA. CDR3 DNA sequence: TGTGCCAGCAGCTTAACCCCGGGGGGGTACGAGCAGTACTTC. Amino acid sequence: CASSLTPGGYEQYF.

The chain uses TRBV6-2 or TRBV6-3 and TRBJ1-5; D gene uncertain. The CDR3 is 15 amino acids. Germline V gene data show CDR1 as MNHEY and CDR2 as SVGEGT. Trimming stripped 6 bases from V and 2 bases from J, with 14 bases between. The CDR3 nucleotides read TGTGCCAGCAGCGCAACCCAGTCCCGCAATCAGCCCCAGCATTTT. It is translated as CASSATQSRNQPQHF.

The rearrangement links TRBV11-3 to TRBJ2-2; D could derive from TRBD1 or TRBD2 (5 bases each). The CDR3 consists of 14 residues. V lost 4 bases and J lost 0, with 6 bases in between. CDR1 and CDR2 (germline): SGHNT, YENEEA. The CDR3 coding sequence is TGTGCCAGCAGCTCGGGGCCGAACACCGGGGAGCTGTTTTTT. Amino acids: CASSSGPNTGELFF.

This clone was recorded only once. V usage is TRBV21-1 and J usage is TRBJ1-5; TRBD1 is taken as the D call from the table, unchecked against the DNA. TRBV21-1 is recorded as a pseudogene. The length of the CDR3 is 17 residues. The CDR3 region has the DNA TGTGCCAGCAGCAAAGTAAGAGCCGGGACATTCGGGTTCACCCAGCATTTT. This encodes CASSKVRAGTFGFTQHF.

In its sample, this clone was seen once. The chain has TRBV11-3 and TRBJ1-4; TRBD1 matches 7 bases. Germline CDR1 reads SGHNT; CDR2 reads YENEEA. Losses at the gene ends were 1 base for V and 6 bases for J; bases not matched to a gene: 5. The CDR3 is 15 residues long. This CDR3 reads CASSLGRDSHEKLFF. The CDR3 bases are TGTGCCAGCAGCTTAGGGCGGGACAGCCATGAAAAACTGTTTTTT. The full variable domain, in which reference TRBV11-3 and TRBJ1-4 provide the parts outside the CDR3, is EAGVVQSPRYKIIEKKQPVAFWCNPISGHNTLYWYLQNLGQGPELLIRYENEEAVDDSQLPKDRFSAERLKGVDSTLKIQPAELGDSAVYLCASSLGRDSHEKLFFGSGTQLSVL.

Turning to this clone: Distinct nucleotide sequences in the sample also encode this CDR3. V and J are TRBV7-9 and TRBJ1-5; no clear D. V lost 1 base, J lost 4 bases, and 2 bases lay in between. The CDR3 runs 12 residues. Germline V gene sequence: CDR1 SEHNR, CDR2 FQNEAQ (reference sequence). CDR3 sequence reads: CASSLGNQPQHF. The CDR3, as DNA: TGTGCCAGCAGCTTAGGGAATCAGCCCCAGCATTTT.

Regarding this clone: In the same sample, other DNA sequences code for this CDR3. The chain has TRBV4-1 and TRBJ2-7, with TRBD1 as a possible D gene (5 bases). The germline CDR1 and CDR2 sequences are MGHRA and YSYEKL. Trimming left V 0 bases short and J 9 bases short, with 12 bases between. This CDR3 has 13 amino acids. The chain's CDR3 is CASSQDFGQVQYF. CDR3 nucleotides: TGCGCCAGCAGCCAAGATTTCGGACAAGTGCAGTACTTC.

The rearrangement uses TRBV29-1 and TRBJ1-4, with D maybe TRBD1 (5 bases). In germline, CDR1 is SQVTM, CDR2 ANQGSEA. CDR3 size: 15 residues. Trimming shortened V by 4 bases and J by 7 bases, and 19 bases separated the two germline ends. For the CDR3, the DNA is TGCAGCGTTGCTTCTCGCTCCACAGGTAGTGAAAAACTGTTTTTT. This codes for CSVASRSTGSEKLFF.

The V gene is TRBV9, the J gene TRBJ1-2, with 10 bases matching TRBD1. The CDR3 is made up of 14 amino acids. V lost 4 bases and J lost 7; bases outside the gene matches: 7. Germline loops: CDR1 SGDLS, CDR2 YYNGEE. The CDR3: CASSPPGTGAGYTF. The CDR3 region has the DNA TGTGCCAGCAGCCCCCCCGGGACAGGGGCTGGCTACACCTTC.

The chain carries TRBV6-4 and TRBJ1-1; perhaps TRBD1 as D (5 bases). Germline V gene lookup returns CDR1 MRHNA and CDR2 SNTAGT. Trimming cost V 5 bases and J 3 bases, with 13 bases left between them. CDR3 length: 14 residues. Written as DNA, the CDR3 is TGTGCCAGCAGTCTCAATCAGGGAGACACTGAAGCTTTCTTT. It translates to CASSLNQGDTEAFF.